This T cell receptor (beta chain) was captured in a study of OX40 agonist ivuxolimab in advanced cancers. The overall study: In this trial design, patients received ivuxolimab intravenously at 0.01 to 10 mg/kg every 2 weeks.

Blood samples were obtained at baseline, cycle 4 day 1, and cycle 7 day 1. Assay: immunoSEQ multiplex PCR; the TCRdb copy retains only in-frame clones and omits some. This sample carries some 62,000 clones, 91% of them seen once, and the ten largest clones take 5.2%. In germline, CDR1 is LGHNT, CDR2 FRNRAP. J gave up 6 bases and V 1 base, and 8 bases lay outside the gene matches. This CDR3 comprises 17 residues. The chain has TRBV12-5 and TRBJ2-2; 10 bases align to TRBD2. The TCR originated in an adult with an advanced solid tumor such as melanoma, head and neck, liver or kidney cancer. The source was CD4+ or CD8+ T cells sorted from blood, collected in a trial of the OX40 agonist ivuxolimab. CDR3 amino acids: CASGLGNLAGVSGELFF. Here the CDR3 DNA reads TGTGCTAGTGGTTTGGGAAACCTAGCGGGAGTATCCGGGGAGCTGTTTTTT.